The 2 T cell receptor beta chains listed next were all sequenced from one sample in a study of T cell responses to AZD1222 COVID-19 vaccine. Sequencing used immunoSEQ multiplex PCR; TCRdb keeps in-frame clones, though not all of them. The sample has some 130,000 clones; approximately 84% are singletons. The sample here was peripheral blood, taken on day 0 of AZD1222 vaccination. These receptors originate from an adult in good health.

The chain is built from TRBV3-1 (or the pseudogene TRBV3-2) and TRBJ2-7; D not certain. Trimming removed 4 bases at V and 3 bases at J, with 13 bases between. The CDR3 runs to 14 residues. Germline values: CDR1 LGHDT, CDR2 YNNKEL (reference sequence). The CDR3 sequence: CASSLRMDHYEQYF. The CDR3 bases are TGTGCCAGCAGCCTTCGTATGGATCACTACGAGCAGTACTTC.

CDR3 DNA: TGTGCCAGCAGCCCAGGGTCGGGGAATGAAAAACTGTTTTTT. Translated: CASSPGSGNEKLFF. The chain joins TRBV11-2 to TRBJ1-4, with D maybe TRBD1 (5 bases). The length of the CDR3 is 14 residues. The V gene lost 5 bases and the J gene lost 5 bases, with 12 bases spanning the gap. CDR1 is SGHAT, CDR2 FQNNGV, per germline.